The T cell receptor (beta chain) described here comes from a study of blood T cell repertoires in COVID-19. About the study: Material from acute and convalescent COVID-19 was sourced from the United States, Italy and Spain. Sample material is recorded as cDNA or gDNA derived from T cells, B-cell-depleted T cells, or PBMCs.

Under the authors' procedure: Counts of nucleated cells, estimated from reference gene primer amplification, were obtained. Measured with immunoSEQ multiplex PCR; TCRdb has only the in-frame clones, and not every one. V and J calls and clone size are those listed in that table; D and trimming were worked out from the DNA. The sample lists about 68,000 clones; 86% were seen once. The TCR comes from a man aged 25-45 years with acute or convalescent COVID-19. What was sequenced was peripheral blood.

In nucleotides, the CDR3 is TGTGCCAGCAGGAACCTGGAGGGATTAGAAGCTTTCTTT. Translating gives CASRNLEGLEAFF. The V gene is TRBV7-8, the J gene TRBJ1-1; D unclear. The CDR3 is 13 residues long. The germline V gene has CDR1 SGHVS and CDR2 FQNEAQ. Deletions cut 6 bases from V and 8 bases from J, with 16 bases between.